The sequence of this T cell receptor beta chain was determined in a study of blood T cells in healthy people across ages. This clonotype was observed at least ten times. This CDR3 comprises 15 residues. V dropped 5 bases and J dropped 5; count of bases not matched to a gene: 9. The germline V gene has CDR1 SGHAT and CDR2 FQNNGV. Healthy Caucasians from Russia aged roughly 6 to 95 served as donors. A second PCR, run for about 6 to 12 cycles, used a sample-barcoded 5' primer plus a J-beta primer mix. TCRdb re-called the 5' RACE reads with MiXCR, one entry per CDR3 protein. The repertoire includes some 1.5 million distinct CDR3 sequences, roughly 27% of them detected once, and over 7% sits in the top ten.

The specimen was blood. The source is a woman under 40 in good health. V is TRBV11-2 and J is TRBJ2-7; 10 nucleotides align to TRBD2. This CDR3 reads CASSRLSGRSHEQYF. CDR3 bases: TGTGCCAGCAGCCGACTTAGCGGGAGGTCCCACGAGCAGTACTTC. Using reference TRBV11-2 and TRBJ2-7 for the parts outside the CDR3, the full variable domain is EAGVAQSPRYKIIEKRQSVAFWCNPISGHATLYWYQQILGQGPKLLIQFQNNGVVDDSQLPKDRFSAERLKGVDSTLKIQPAKLEDSAVYLCASSRLSGRSHEQYFGPGTRLTVT.